The next 27 T cell receptor beta chains were all read from a single sample in a study of vaccination effects on CD4 cells after COVID-19. Under the ViraFEST assay, PBMC were stimulated with viral peptide pools so that antigen-specific CD4+ T cells expanded. Sequencing was performed afterwards. The authors isolated CD4+ T cells after around nine days of culture. Recipients of the vaccine had no prior SARS-CoV-2 infection and negative nucleocapsid antibodies. Data came from immunoSEQ multiplex PCR; TCRdb stores just in-frame clones and leaves some out. Of under 70,000 clones detected, 75% appear once; the ten largest clones hold 3.5% to 4.5%. These TCRs' antigens remain unknown. The sample in question was CD4+ T cells from PBMCs cultured with HCoV-OC43 spike peptides, obtained before COVID-19 vaccination. Subset denoted: HCoV-OC43 spike overlapping peptide pool stimulation. The receptors were gathered from a human donor who received a COVID-19 vaccine.

This rearrangement joins TRBV7-9 to TRBJ1-3; 9 bases match TRBD1. Germline V gives CDR1 SEHNR, CDR2 FQNEAQ (reference sequence). V lost 0 bases and J lost 3; bases outside the gene matches: 3. The CDR3 loop spans 16 amino acids. The DNA of the CDR3 is TGTGCCAGCAGCTTAGCCGACAGGGGGAGTGGAAACACCATATATTTT. Protein: CASSLADRGSGNTIYF.

This chain connects TRBV7-2 to TRBJ1-3; maybe TRBD1 (5 bases). This CDR3 has 15 amino acids. Trimming left V 5 bases short and J 7 bases short, with 18 bases between. Germline V lookup: CDR1 SGHTA, CDR2 FQGNSA. The CDR3 is CASSPRDQQGNTIYF. For the CDR3, the DNA is TGTGCCAGCAGCCCACGGGACCAGCAAGGGAACACCATATATTTT.

The rearrangement links TRBV5-8 to TRBJ1-1; D gene ambiguous. The CDR3 extends over 14 amino acids. Trimming removed 7 bases at V and 3 bases at J, with 16 bases between. Germline lookup yields CDR1 SGHTS and CDR2 YDEGEE. The CDR3 reads CASPAGGEDTEAFF. The CDR3 DNA sequence: TGTGCCAGCCCCGCGGGTGGGGAGGACACTGAAGCTTTCTTT.

The rearrangement uses TRBV18 and TRBJ1-3; D unclear. V dropped 3 bases and J dropped 0 bases, with 9 bases sitting between them. The CDR3 consists of 15 residues. Germline-derived CDR1 and CDR2 are KGHSH and LQKENI. The CDR3 DNA follows: TGTGCCAGCTCACCGGTTGATAGCTCTGGAAACACCATATATTTT. Amino acids: CASSPVDSSGNTIYF.

V gene TRBV18 combines with J gene TRBJ2-5; TRBD1 matches 10 bases. From germline, CDR1 is KGHSH and CDR2 LQKENI. V was pared by 6 bases and J by 4 bases, with 2 bases of the junction left unmatched. This CDR3 has 13 residues. The CDR3 sequence: CASSRDRGETQYF. The CDR3 bases are TGTGCCAGCTCGCGGGACAGGGGAGAGACCCAGTACTTC.

The V call is TRBV10-2, the J call TRBJ1-5; D not resolved. This CDR3 comprises 12 residues. Germline V lookup: CDR1 WSHSY, CDR2 SAAADI. Trimming stripped 5 bases from V and 7 bases from J, with 9 bases between. The DNA of the CDR3 is TGCGCCAGCAGTTTAAGGTCCCAGCCCCAGCATTTT. Amino acid sequence: CASSLRSQPQHF.

The chain recombines TRBV2 with TRBJ2-4, with unresolved D. CDR1 is SNHLY, CDR2 FYNNEI, per germline. Trimming shortened V by 6 bases and J by 0 bases, and 12 bases separated the two germline ends. This CDR3 contains 15 residues. Here the CDR3 reads CASSYSNLAKNIQYF. CDR3 bases: TGTGCCAGCAGCTACAGCAATTTAGCCAAAAACATTCAGTACTTC.

This clone has only a few counts. The CDR3 region is CASSPSRDTEAFF. CDR3 sequence (DNA): TGTGCCAGCTCACCATCTAGGGACACTGAAGCTTTCTTT. The chain uses TRBV18 and TRBJ1-1; the D is unclear. From germline, CDR1 is KGHSH and CDR2 LQKENI. V was trimmed by 2 bases and J by 3 bases, leaving 7 bases between them. CDR3 length: 13 residues.

This clone turned up a few times. This sequence joins TRBV28 and TRBJ1-5; tentatively, D is TRBD1 (5 bases). From germline, CDR1 is MDHEN and CDR2 SYDVKM. CDR3 size: 15 residues. V was shortened by 3 bases and J by 3 bases, with 12 bases between the two germline ends. The chain's CDR3 is CASSFLRGDNQPQHF. For the CDR3, the DNA is TGTGCCAGCAGTTTTTTGCGGGGGGACAATCAGCCCCAGCATTTT.

This sequence joins TRBV7-3 and TRBJ1-2; 11 nucleotides line up with TRBD1. Germline assignment: CDR1 SGHTA and CDR2 FQGTGA. With 5 bases clipped from V and 8 bases from J, the junction kept 4 bases outside the gene matches. CDR3 length equals 13 residues. CDR3 bases: TGTGCCAGCAGCAGGGACAGGGGGGAAGGCTACACCTTC. Translated, it gives CASSRDRGEGYTF. Complete variable domain (other parts from reference TRBV7-3 and TRBJ1-2): GAGVSQTPSNKVTEKGKYVELRCDPISGHTALYWYRQSLGQGPEFLIYFQGTGAADDSGLPNDRFFAVRPEGSVSTLKIQRTERGDSAVYLCASSRDRGEGYTFGSGTRLTVV.

V usage is TRBV18 and J usage is TRBJ2-6, with a possible D match to TRBD2 (5 bases). Germline CDR1 is KGHSH and CDR2 is LQKENI. Trimming stripped 0 bases from V and 0 bases from J, with 6 bases between. The CDR3 spans 16 residues. Here the CDR3 reads CASSPPRGSGANVLTF. The CDR3 DNA reads as TGTGCCAGCTCACCACCTCGGGGCTCTGGGGCCAACGTCCTGACTTTC.

The V gene is TRBV7-8, the J gene TRBJ2-2; 9 nucleotides agree with TRBD2. Germline-derived CDR1 and CDR2 are SGHVS and FQNEAQ. The CDR3 consists of 16 residues. Unmatched junction bases numbered 8, after V lost 2 bases and J lost 7 bases. The CDR3 loop is CASSLKAGGPGGELFF. The CDR3 DNA reads as TGTGCCAGCAGCTTAAAGGCGGGGGGGCCGGGCGGGGAGCTGTTTTTT.

The rearrangement joins TRBV2 to TRBJ2-5, with TRBD2 identical over 8 bases. V trimming: 1 base; J trimming: 6 bases; junction bases outside the gene matches: 13. From germline, CDR1 is SNHLY and CDR2 FYNNEI. This CDR3 spans 17 amino acids. CDR3 loop: CASSEGLGSGGRKTQYF. The DNA for the CDR3 is TGTGCCAGCAGTGAAGGCCTGGGGAGCGGGGGTAGGAAGACCCAGTACTTC.

Written as DNA, the CDR3 is TGTGCCAGTATCGAGACAGGGGCGGCCTCCGGTCGTGGCTACACCTTC. It is translated as CASIETGAASGRGYTF. This chain links TRBV19 with TRBJ1-2, with TRBD1 identical over 8 bases. The CDR3 totals 16 residues. CDR1 LNHDA and CDR2 SQIVND come from the germline V gene (reference sequence). Trimming removed 7 bases from V and 7 bases from J; junction bases left unmatched: 17.

The rearrangement joins TRBV24-1 to TRBJ1-2, with 9 nucleotides matching TRBD1. In germline, CDR1 is KGHDR, CDR2 SFDVKD. The J segment lost 8 bases and the V segment lost 7 bases, leaving 4 bases of the junction unmatched. This CDR3 comprises 12 residues. The CDR3 nucleotides read TGTGCCACCAGGGACAGGGGAAGAGGCTACACCTTC. Its translation: CATRDRGRGYTF.

The V gene is TRBV19, the J gene TRBJ2-6; 7 nucleotides agree with TRBD1. CDR3 length: 19 amino acids. The trim removed 2 bases at V and 0 bases at J, leaving 10 bases unmatched. CDR1 is LNHDA and CDR2 is SQIVND in the germline V gene (reference sequence). CDR3 sequence reads: CASSIYSRTGLSGANVLTF. CDR3 nucleotides: TGTGCCAGTAGTATATATAGCAGGACAGGCCTCTCTGGGGCCAACGTCCTGACTTTC.

The V gene is TRBV6-5, the J gene TRBJ2-1; 7 nucleotides agree with TRBD1. CDR3 length equals 15 residues. J was trimmed by 1 base and V by 5 bases; bases with no gene match: 5. Germline assignment: CDR1 MNHEY and CDR2 SVGAGI. CDR3 nucleotide sequence: TGTGCCAGCAGTCGACAGGGTTTATCCTACAATGAGCAGTTCTTC. This gives the protein CASSRQGLSYNEQFF.

V and J are TRBV5-5 and TRBJ2-2, with 7 bases aligning to TRBD2. The J segment lost 7 bases and the V segment lost 1 base, leaving 7 bases of the junction unmatched. Looked up from germline, CDR1 is SGHKS and CDR2 is YYEKEE (reference sequence). CDR3 length: 15 amino acids. The CDR3 reads CASSLIPGGFGELFF. CDR3 coding DNA: TGTGCCAGCAGCTTGATTCCGGGGGGTTTCGGGGAGCTGTTTTTT.

The rearrangement joins TRBV7-2 to TRBJ2-1; 10 nucleotides match TRBD2. Germline values: CDR1 SGHTA, CDR2 FQGNSA. Trimming took 5 bases from V and 4 from J; bases not matched to a gene: 5. The CDR3 is 15 residues long. DNA for the CDR3: TGTGCCAGCAGCACCGCTAGCGGGGGATACAATGAGCAGTTCTTC. It yields the protein CASSTASGGYNEQFF.

This sequence joins TRBV9 and TRBJ2-2, with 10 nucleotides matching TRBD2. The CDR3 has 15 residues. Trimming removed 4 bases from V and 6 bases from J; junction bases left unmatched: 6. CDR1 and CDR2 from the germline V gene are SGDLS and YYNGEE. CDR3 in DNA: TGTGCCAGCAGCCCTTTAGCGGGGGGAGCCGGGGAGCTGTTTTTT. Its translation is CASSPLAGGAGELFF.

The chain joins TRBV7-2 to TRBJ1-3; maybe TRBD1 (5 bases). Germline loops: CDR1 SGHTA, CDR2 FQGNSA. The CDR3 runs to 17 residues. V was pared by 5 bases and J by 3 bases, with 20 bases between. CDR3 residues: CASSPYHGGGDGNTIYF. For the CDR3, the DNA is TGTGCCAGCAGCCCCTACCACGGGGGAGGGGATGGAAACACCATATATTTT.

This rearrangement joins TRBV3-1 (or the pseudogene TRBV3-2) to TRBJ1-1; D possibly corresponds to TRBD1 (6 bases). Germline V gene lookup returns CDR1 LGHDT and CDR2 YNNKEL (reference sequence). This CDR3 region has 14 residues. The V gene lost 4 bases and the J gene lost 4 bases, with 13 bases spanning the gap. The CDR3 sequence: CASSPSPRGTEAFF. CDR3 in DNA: TGTGCCAGCAGCCCGTCTCCCAGGGGCACTGAAGCTTTCTTT.

The V gene is TRBV11-2, the J gene TRBJ1-3; tentatively, D is TRBD1 (6 bases). Germline V gives CDR1 SGHAT, CDR2 FQNNGV. The V end lost 4 bases, the J end lost 14 bases, and 12 bases lay between the germline ends. This CDR3 has 11 residues. The CDR3 protein is CASSSRQALYF. The CDR3 DNA is TGTGCCAGCAGCTCTCGACAGGCCTTATATTTT.

The J gene is TRBJ2-6, the V gene TRBV7-9; D is uncertain. The germline gives CDR1 SEHNR, CDR2 FQNEAQ (reference sequence). V lost 7 bases to trimming and J lost 0 bases, with 10 bases between them. The CDR3 totals 15 residues. CDR3: CASNEILSGANVLTF. CDR3 coding DNA: TGTGCCAGCAATGAGATACTCTCTGGGGCCAACGTCCTGACTTTC.

This chain links TRBV19 with TRBJ1-5, with D maybe TRBD1 (5 bases). This CDR3 is built from 13 residues. Germline lookup yields CDR1 LNHDA and CDR2 SQIVND (reference sequence). V shed 7 bases and J shed 6 bases, with 13 bases lying between them. The CDR3 protein is CASIAGAAQPQHF. The CDR3 DNA reads as TGTGCCAGTATCGCTGGGGCGGCTCAGCCCCAGCATTTT.

The rearrangement joins TRBV3-1 (or the pseudogene TRBV3-2) to TRBJ1-5; 7 bases match TRBD1. The germline gives CDR1 LGHDT, CDR2 YNNKEL (reference sequence). J gave up 4 bases and V 5 bases, and 2 bases lay outside the gene matches. The CDR3 length is 13 residues. The CDR3 DNA reads as TGTGCCAGCAGCAAACAGGGGAATCAGCCCCAGCATTTT. It specifies CASSKQGNQPQHF.

The rearrangement joins TRBV9 to TRBJ2-5, with 12 bases identical to TRBD2. Germline V gene sequence: CDR1 SGDLS, CDR2 YYNGEE. The CDR3 length is 17 residues. V was pared by 0 bases and J by 1 base, with 4 bases of the junction left unmatched. The CDR3 bases are TGTGCCAGCAGCGTAGGAACTAGCGGGGGGCTCCAAGAGACCCAGTACTTC. This sequence encodes CASSVGTSGGLQETQYF.